This T cell receptor beta chain was obtained from a study of blood T cell dynamics during melanoma immunotherapy. Across the study: Metastatic melanoma patients received first-line pembrolizumab or nivolumab plus ipilimumab. Notes on the study in general: Clones driving repertoire changes may be melanoma-specific or general immune activation.

V gave up 5 bases and J gave up 3 bases, with 11 bases separating them. CDR3 length equals 13 residues. The germline V gene encodes CDR1 LNHDA and CDR2 SQIVND (reference sequence). Details on this clone: No antigen is known for it.

Time point in this sample: week 3, after first cycle of checkpoint inhibitor. Apart from two fast progressors, RECIST 1.1 response was judged 12 weeks post-infusion. Repertoires were generated with immunoSEQ multiplex PCR, while TCRdb's copy carries only in-frame clones and drops some. The sample includes about 15,000 clones, roughly 92% seen only once; the top ten take 0.9% to 0.95%. This clonotype was sampled from a human donor with melanoma. V is TRBV19 and J is TRBJ2-7, with D possibly matching TRBD1 (6 bases). Specimen: blood, collected from a patient treated with checkpoint blockade. CDR3 region: CASSRGTNYEQYF. Here the CDR3 DNA reads TGTGCCAGTAGTCGAGGGACAAACTACGAGCAGTACTTC.